What follows are 12 T cell receptor beta chains derived from one specimen sequenced in a study of cytomegalovirus exposure and HLA in healthy donors. The study ran its PCR with 60 Vbeta and 13 Jbeta primers. Clones were read by immunoSEQ multiplex PCR, and TCRdb kept only the in-frame ones, dropping some. The sample table includes around 160,000 clones. Sequencing was carried out using PBMCs. The receptor source for this set is a woman between 50 and 59 years old in good health and CMV-seronegative.

The chain links TRBV13 to TRBJ1-2; 10 bases are shared with TRBD1. J was trimmed by 8 bases and V by 5 bases; bases with no gene match: 5. The germline V gene has CDR1 PRHDT and CDR2 FYEKMQ (reference sequence). CDR3 size: 13 residues. DNA of the CDR3: TGTGCCAGCAGCCCGGGGACAGGGGAAGGCTACACCTTC. Protein product: CASSPGTGEGYTF. The full variable domain, its missing parts supplied by reference TRBV13 and TRBJ1-2, is AAGVIQSPRHLIKEKRETATLKCYPIPRHDTVYWYQQGPGQDPQFLISFYEKMQSDKGSIPDRFSAQQFSDYHSELNMSSLELGDSALYFCASSPGTGEGYTFGSGTRLTVV.

The chain recombines TRBV28 with TRBJ1-4; weak D call: TRBD1 (6 bases). The CDR3 extends over 13 amino acids. The V end was cut by 5 bases, the J end by 8 bases, with 12 bases between. CDR1 is MDHEN, CDR2 SYDVKM, per germline. The CDR3 nucleotides read TGTGCCAGCAGTCGGATAAGGGGGGAAAAACTGTTTTTT. It codes for CASSRIRGEKLFF.

This sequence joins TRBV28 and TRBJ2-2, with D unclear. The CDR3 contains 13 residues. Trimming pared 6 bases from V and 5 bases from J, leaving 10 bases between. CDR1 is MDHEN, CDR2 SYDVKM, per germline. CDR3 sequence reads: CASSPPATGELFF. The DNA of the CDR3 is TGTGCCAGCAGCCCCCCCGCGACCGGGGAGCTGTTTTTT. Full variable domain (missing parts from reference TRBV28 and TRBJ2-2): DVKVTQSSRYLVKRTGEKVFLECVQDMDHENMFWYRQDPGLGLRLIYFSYDVKMKEKGDIPEGYSVSREKKERFSLILESASTNQTSMYLCASSPPATGELFFGEGSRLTVL.

The chain combines TRBV5-1 with TRBJ2-5; 12 nucleotides match TRBD2. The CDR3 has 14 residues. The germline V gene encodes CDR1 SGHRS and CDR2 YFSETQ. The ends lost 4 bases at V and 4 bases at J; junction bases unmatched: 2. CDR3 sequence: CASSVGLAGETQYF. The CDR3 nucleotides read TGCGCCAGCAGCGTGGGACTAGCGGGAGAGACCCAGTACTTC.

J is TRBJ2-2 and V is TRBV28; 7 bases map to TRBD2. There are 17 residues in the CDR3. V was clipped by 10 bases and J by 3 bases; unmatched bases: 17. Germline V gene sequence: CDR1 MDHEN, CDR2 SYDVKM. CDR3 sequence: CATTLPRGRDYTGELFF. In nucleotides, the CDR3 is TGTGCCACTACACTACCTCGAGGGAGGGACTACACCGGGGAGCTGTTTTTT.

The chain combines TRBV6-1 with TRBJ1-2; D perhaps matches TRBD1 (5 bases). The CDR3 sequence is 13 residues long. Germline assignment: CDR1 MNHNS and CDR2 SASEGT. Trimming took off 1 base at V and 4 bases at J, with 7 bases between the two ends. For the CDR3, the DNA is TGTGCCAGCAGTGAAGGACAGCCCTATGGCTACACCTTC. It codes for CASSEGQPYGYTF.

This sequence joins TRBV7-2 and TRBJ1-4; no clear D gene. V lost 1 base and J lost 5, with 11 bases in between. Germline values: CDR1 SGHTA, CDR2 FQGNSA. The CDR3 covers 15 residues. For the CDR3, the DNA is TGTGCCAGCAGCTTAGTGACCGGGGTCAATGAAAAACTGTTTTTT. Encoded protein: CASSLVTGVNEKLFF.

The rearrangement joins TRBV29-1 to TRBJ1-1, with a weak D call TRBD1 (5 bases). V lost 4 bases to trimming and J lost 5 bases, with 20 bases between them. Germline V gene data show CDR1 as SQVTM and CDR2 as ANQGSEA. The CDR3 consists of 15 residues. The CDR3: CSVVGPSGDGTEAFF. DNA for the CDR3: TGCAGCGTTGTTGGTCCGTCGGGGGACGGGACTGAAGCTTTCTTT.

This sequence joins TRBV28 and TRBJ1-2; 8 bases are shared with TRBD1. The germline gives CDR1 MDHEN, CDR2 SYDVKM. The CDR3 totals 15 residues. Trimming took 5 bases from V and 3 from J; bases not matched to a gene: 8. The CDR3 sequence is CASSPQDRDYYGYTF. The CDR3, as DNA: TGTGCCAGCAGTCCCCAGGACAGGGATTACTATGGCTACACCTTC.

V gene TRBV5-1 combines with J gene TRBJ1-1; 8 nucleotides match TRBD1. CDR3 length: 16 amino acids. J was trimmed by 5 bases and V by 3 bases; bases with no gene match: 12. Germline CDR1 and CDR2: SGHRS and YFSETQ. CDR3 sequence reads: CASSSGGRQGRTEAFF. In DNA form, the CDR3 reads TGCGCCAGCAGCTCCGGGGGCCGACAGGGGAGAACTGAAGCTTTCTTT.

This chain links TRBV28 with TRBJ2-5; 7 positions agree with TRBD2. The CDR3 loop spans 14 amino acids. The V and J ends lost 2 bases and 5 bases, in that order; junction bases with no gene match: 5. Germline lookup yields CDR1 MDHEN and CDR2 SYDVKM. The CDR3 spells CASSLVNGRETQYF. The CDR3 nucleotides read TGTGCCAGCAGTTTAGTTAACGGGAGGGAGACCCAGTACTTC. The variable domain in full, with the rest retrieved from reference TRBV28 and TRBJ2-5, is DVKVTQSSRYLVKRTGEKVFLECVQDMDHENMFWYRQDPGLGLRLIYFSYDVKMKEKGDIPEGYSVSREKKERFSLILESASTNQTSMYLCASSLVNGRETQYFGPGTRLLVL.

The V gene is TRBV28, the J gene TRBJ2-1; 8 bases are shared with TRBD2. Looked up from germline, CDR1 is MDHEN and CDR2 is SYDVKM. Trimming removed 5 bases from V and 8 bases from J; junction bases left unmatched: 14. This CDR3 is built from 16 residues. Here the CDR3 DNA reads TGTGCCAGCAGTCCCCTCTGGGCGGGAGGTCGAGATGAGCAGTTCTTC. Encoded protein: CASSPLWAGGRDEQFF.